Listed below are T cell receptor beta chains from one sample, sequenced in a study of neurological immune-mediated disorders. MiXCR was run by TCRdb on the 5' RACE reads, yielding one entry per CDR3 protein. The repertoire holds fewer than 45,000 distinct CDR3 sequences, roughly 6% seen once, with about 0.57% in the top ten. Material for sequencing was CD4+ T cells from blood. These receptors were taken from a woman in her forties in good health. The CDR3 runs from the conserved cysteine through the conserved F or W. Fields, in order: D gene, J gene, clone size, V gene, CDR3 DNA, CDR3 protein. D genes are given only for firm matches. Part of the rows lack a size; the others show once, few, many or a class for expanded clones.

>NA|TRBJ2-5|many|TRBV2
TGTGCCAGCAGTGAGCAGGGTAGAGAGACCCAGTACTTC
CASSEQGRETQYF
>TRBD1|TRBJ1-5|many|TRBV7-8
TGTGCCAGCAGCGCCAGAACAGGGGGCCTCAATCAGCCCCAGCATTTT
CASSARTGGLNQPQHF
>NA|TRBJ2-1|many|TRBV11-2
TGTGCCAGCAGCTCACGATTGGGGGACCCTTCGCGCTACAATGAGCAGTTCTTC
CASSSRLGDPSRYNEQFF
>NA|TRBJ2-5|many|TRBV20-1
TGCAGTGCCAGCGGGTCCGCTAGCGCCGAAGAGACCCAGTACTTC
CSASGSASAEETQYF
>NA|TRBJ1-1|many|TRBV5-6
TGTGCCAGCGCGGGACATTCGAACACTGAAGCTTTCTTT
CASAGHSNTEAFF
>NA|TRBJ2-3|many|TRBV5-1
TGCGCCAGCAGCTCTTTTAGCACAGATACGCAGTATTTT
CASSSFSTDTQYF
>NA|TRBJ1-2|NA|TRBV20-1
TGCAGTGCTGGAGGGGAGGGTGATGGCTACACCTTC
CSAGGEGDGYTF
>TRBD1|TRBJ1-1|many|TRBV12-3/TRBV12-4
TGTGCCAGCAGTCGGACAGGTTCGAACACTGAAGCTTTCTTT
CASSRTGSNTEAFF
>NA|TRBJ2-7|many|TRBV11-2
TGTGCCAGCAGCTTGTCTAGATCCTACGAGCAGTACTTC
CASSLSRSYEQYF
>NA|TRBJ1-2|many|TRBV5-1
TGCGCCAGCAGCTCTACCTCCGCTGGGGGCTACACCTTC
CASSSTSAGGYTF